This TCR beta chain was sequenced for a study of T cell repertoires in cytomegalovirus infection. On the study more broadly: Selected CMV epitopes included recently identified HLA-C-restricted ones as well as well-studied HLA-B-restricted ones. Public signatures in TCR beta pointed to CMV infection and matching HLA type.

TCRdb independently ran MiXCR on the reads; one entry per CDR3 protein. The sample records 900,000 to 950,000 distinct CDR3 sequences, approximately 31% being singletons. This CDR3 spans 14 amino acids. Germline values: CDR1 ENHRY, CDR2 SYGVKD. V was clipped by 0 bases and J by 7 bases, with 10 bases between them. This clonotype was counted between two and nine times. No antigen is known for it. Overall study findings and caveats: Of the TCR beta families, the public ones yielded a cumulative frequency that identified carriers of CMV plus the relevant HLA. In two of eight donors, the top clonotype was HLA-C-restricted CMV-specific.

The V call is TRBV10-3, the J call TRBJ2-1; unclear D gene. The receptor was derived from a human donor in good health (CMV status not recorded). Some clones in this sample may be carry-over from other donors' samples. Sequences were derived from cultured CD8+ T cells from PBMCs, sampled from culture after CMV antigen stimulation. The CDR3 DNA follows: TGTGCCATCAGTGAGTCCCCAGTAGGAAATGAGCAGTTCTTC. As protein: CAISESPVGNEQFF.